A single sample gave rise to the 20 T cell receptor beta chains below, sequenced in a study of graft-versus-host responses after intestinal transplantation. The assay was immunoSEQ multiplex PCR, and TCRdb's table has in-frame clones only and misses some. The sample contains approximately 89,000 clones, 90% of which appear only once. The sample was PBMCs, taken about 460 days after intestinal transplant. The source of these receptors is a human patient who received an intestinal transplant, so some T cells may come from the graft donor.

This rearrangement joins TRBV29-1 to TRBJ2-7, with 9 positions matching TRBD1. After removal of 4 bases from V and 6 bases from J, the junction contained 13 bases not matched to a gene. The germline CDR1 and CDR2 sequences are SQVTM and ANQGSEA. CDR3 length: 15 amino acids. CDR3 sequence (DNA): TGCAGCGTTGTTGGACCGGACAGGGGAGGAGGCGAGCAGTACTTC. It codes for CSVVGPDRGGGEQYF.

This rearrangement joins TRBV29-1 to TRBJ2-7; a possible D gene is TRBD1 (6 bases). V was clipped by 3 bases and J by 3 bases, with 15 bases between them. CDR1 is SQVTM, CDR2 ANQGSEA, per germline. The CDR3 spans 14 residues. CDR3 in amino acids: CSVEFRGEYYEQYF. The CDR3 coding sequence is TGCAGCGTTGAGTTCAGGGGAGAATACTACGAGCAGTACTTC.

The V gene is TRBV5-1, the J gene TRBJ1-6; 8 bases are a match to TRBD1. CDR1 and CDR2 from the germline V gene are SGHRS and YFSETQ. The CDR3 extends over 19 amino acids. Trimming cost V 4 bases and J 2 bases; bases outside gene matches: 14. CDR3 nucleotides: TGCGCCAGCAGCCTCTCAAAGTCGGACAGGGACCCCTATAATTCACCCCTCCACTTT. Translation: CASSLSKSDRDPYNSPLHF.

Written as DNA, the CDR3 is TGCGCCAGCAGTGGGACAAGGAAAGGGCAGCCCCAGCATTTT. Translation: CASSGTRKGQPQHF. This rearrangement joins TRBV10-2 to TRBJ1-5; TRBD1 might be the D (5 bases). V lost 4 bases and J lost 7, with 14 bases in between. The V gene's germline CDR1 is WSHSY and CDR2 SAAADI. This CDR3 is 14 amino acids long.

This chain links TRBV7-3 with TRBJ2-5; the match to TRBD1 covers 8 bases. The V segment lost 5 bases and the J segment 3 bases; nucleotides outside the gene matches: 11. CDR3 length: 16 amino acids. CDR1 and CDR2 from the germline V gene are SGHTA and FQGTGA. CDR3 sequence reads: CASSPLGLTGEETQYF. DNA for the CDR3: TGTGCCAGCAGCCCACTAGGTTTGACAGGGGAAGAGACCCAGTACTTC.

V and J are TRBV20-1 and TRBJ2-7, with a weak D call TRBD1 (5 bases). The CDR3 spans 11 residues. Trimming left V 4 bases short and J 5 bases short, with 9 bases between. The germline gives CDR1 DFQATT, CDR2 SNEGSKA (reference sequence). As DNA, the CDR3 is TGCAGTGCTACAAGACAGAACGAGCAGTACTTC. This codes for CSATRQNEQYF.

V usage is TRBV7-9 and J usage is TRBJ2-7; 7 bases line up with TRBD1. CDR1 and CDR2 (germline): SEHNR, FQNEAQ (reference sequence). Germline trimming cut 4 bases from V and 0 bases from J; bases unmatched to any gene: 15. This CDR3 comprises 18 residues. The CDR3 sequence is CASSSADPRDSASYEQYF. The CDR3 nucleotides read TGTGCCAGCAGCTCAGCAGATCCCCGGGACAGTGCCTCCTACGAGCAGTACTTC. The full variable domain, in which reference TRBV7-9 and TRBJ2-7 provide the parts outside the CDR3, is DTGVSQNPRHKITKRGQNVTFRCDPISEHNRLYWYRQTLGQGPEFLTYFQNEAQLEKSRLLSDRFSAERPKGSFSTLEIQRTEQGDSAMYLCASSSADPRDSASYEQYFGPGTRLTVT.

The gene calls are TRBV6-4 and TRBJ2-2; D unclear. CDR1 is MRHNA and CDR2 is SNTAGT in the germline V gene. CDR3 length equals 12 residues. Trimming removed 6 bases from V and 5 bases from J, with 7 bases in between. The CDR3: CASRGLTGELFF. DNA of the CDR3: TGTGCCAGCAGGGGCCTAACCGGGGAGCTGTTTTTT.

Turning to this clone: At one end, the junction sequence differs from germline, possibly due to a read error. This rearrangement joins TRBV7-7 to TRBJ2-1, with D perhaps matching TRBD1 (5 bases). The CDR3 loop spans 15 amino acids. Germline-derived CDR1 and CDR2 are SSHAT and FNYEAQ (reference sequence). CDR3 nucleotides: TGTGCTAGCAGCTTAGGGGCGAGCTCCTACAATGAGCAGTTCTTC. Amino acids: CASSLGASSYNEQFF. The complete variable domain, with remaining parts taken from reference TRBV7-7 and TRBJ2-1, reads GAGVSQSPRYKVTKRGQDVTLRCDPISSHATLYWYQQALGQGPEFLTYFNYEAQPDKSGLPSDRFSAERPEGSISTLTIQRTEQRDSAMYRCASSLGASSYNEQFFGPGTRLTVL.

The chain's CDR3 is CASARDRAGNTIYF. CDR3 nucleotide sequence: TGTGCCAGCGCCCGGGACAGGGCTGGAAACACCATATATTTT. The J gene is TRBJ1-3, the V gene TRBV6-1; 9 nucleotides align to TRBD1. The CDR3 sequence is 14 residues long. After removal of 8 bases from V and 2 bases from J, the junction contained 4 bases not matched to a gene. Germline CDR1 and CDR2: MNHNS and SASEGT.

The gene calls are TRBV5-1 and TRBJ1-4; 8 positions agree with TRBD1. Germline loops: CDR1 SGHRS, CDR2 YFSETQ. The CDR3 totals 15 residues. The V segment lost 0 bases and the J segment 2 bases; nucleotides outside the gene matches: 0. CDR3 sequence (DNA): TGCGCCAGCAGCTTGGACAGGGGGACTAATGAAAAACTGTTTTTT. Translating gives CASSLDRGTNEKLFF.

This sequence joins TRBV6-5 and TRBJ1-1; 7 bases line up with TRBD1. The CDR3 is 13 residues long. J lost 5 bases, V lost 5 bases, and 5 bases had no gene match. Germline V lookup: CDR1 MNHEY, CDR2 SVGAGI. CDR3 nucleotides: TGTGCCAGCAGTGCGACAGGGTGGACTGAAGCTTTCTTT. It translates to CASSATGWTEAFF.

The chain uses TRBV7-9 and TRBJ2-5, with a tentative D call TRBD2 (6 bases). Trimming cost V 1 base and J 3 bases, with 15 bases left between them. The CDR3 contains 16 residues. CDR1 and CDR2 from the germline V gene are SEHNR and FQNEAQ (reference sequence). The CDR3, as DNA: TGTGCCAGCAGCTTAGACGGGGACTCCCAAAAAGAGACCCAGTACTTC. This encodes CASSLDGDSQKETQYF.

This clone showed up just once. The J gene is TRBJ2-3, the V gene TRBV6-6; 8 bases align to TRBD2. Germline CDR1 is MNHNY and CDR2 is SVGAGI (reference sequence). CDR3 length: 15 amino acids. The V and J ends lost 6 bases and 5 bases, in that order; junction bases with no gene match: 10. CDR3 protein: CASRSSGGGKDTQYF. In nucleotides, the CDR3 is TGTGCCAGCAGGTCCAGCGGGGGTGGGAAAGATACGCAGTATTTT.

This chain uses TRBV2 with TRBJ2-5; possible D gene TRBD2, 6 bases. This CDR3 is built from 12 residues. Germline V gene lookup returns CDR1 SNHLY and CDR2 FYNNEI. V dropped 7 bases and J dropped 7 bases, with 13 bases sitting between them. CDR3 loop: CASTTGSGTQYF. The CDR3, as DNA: TGTGCCAGCACCACGGGTAGCGGGACCCAGTACTTC. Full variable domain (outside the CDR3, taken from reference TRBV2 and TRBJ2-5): EPEVTQTPSHQVTQMGQEVILRCVPISNHLYFYWYRQILGQKVEFLVSFYNNEISEKSEIFDDQFSVERPDGSNFTLKIRSTKLEDSAMYFCASTTGSGTQYFGPGTRLLVL.

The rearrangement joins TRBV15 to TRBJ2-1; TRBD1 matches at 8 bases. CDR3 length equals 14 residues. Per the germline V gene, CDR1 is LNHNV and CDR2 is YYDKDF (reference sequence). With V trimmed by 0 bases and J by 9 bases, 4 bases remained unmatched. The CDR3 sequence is CATSRDRQGSEQFF. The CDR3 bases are TGTGCCACCAGCAGAGATAGACAGGGGAGTGAGCAGTTCTTC.

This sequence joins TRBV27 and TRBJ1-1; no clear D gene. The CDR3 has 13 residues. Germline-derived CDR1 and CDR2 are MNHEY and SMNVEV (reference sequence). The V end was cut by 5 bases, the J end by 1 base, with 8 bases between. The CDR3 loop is CASSPVGNTEAFF. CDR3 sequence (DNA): TGTGCCAGCAGTCCCGTCGGGAACACTGAAGCTTTCTTT.

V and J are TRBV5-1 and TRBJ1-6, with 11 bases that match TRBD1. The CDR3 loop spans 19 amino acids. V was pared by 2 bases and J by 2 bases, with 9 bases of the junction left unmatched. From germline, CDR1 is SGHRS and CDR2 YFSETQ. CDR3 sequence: CASSFTGTGGDTYNSPLHF. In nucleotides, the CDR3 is TGCGCCAGCAGCTTTACCGGGACAGGGGGTGACACCTATAATTCACCCCTCCACTTT.

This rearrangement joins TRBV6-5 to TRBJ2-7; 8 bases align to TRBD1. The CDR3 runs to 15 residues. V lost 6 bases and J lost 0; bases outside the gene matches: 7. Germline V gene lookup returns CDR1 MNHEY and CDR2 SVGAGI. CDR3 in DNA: TGTGCCAGCAGGCGGGACAGGTCAAGCTCCTACGAGCAGTACTTC. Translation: CASRRDRSSSYEQYF.

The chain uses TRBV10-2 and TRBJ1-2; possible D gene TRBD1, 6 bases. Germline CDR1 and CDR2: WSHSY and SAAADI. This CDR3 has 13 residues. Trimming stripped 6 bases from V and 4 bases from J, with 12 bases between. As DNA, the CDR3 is TGCGCCAGCAGGGGGGGCAGTGTCTATGGCTACACCTTC. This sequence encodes CASRGGSVYGYTF.